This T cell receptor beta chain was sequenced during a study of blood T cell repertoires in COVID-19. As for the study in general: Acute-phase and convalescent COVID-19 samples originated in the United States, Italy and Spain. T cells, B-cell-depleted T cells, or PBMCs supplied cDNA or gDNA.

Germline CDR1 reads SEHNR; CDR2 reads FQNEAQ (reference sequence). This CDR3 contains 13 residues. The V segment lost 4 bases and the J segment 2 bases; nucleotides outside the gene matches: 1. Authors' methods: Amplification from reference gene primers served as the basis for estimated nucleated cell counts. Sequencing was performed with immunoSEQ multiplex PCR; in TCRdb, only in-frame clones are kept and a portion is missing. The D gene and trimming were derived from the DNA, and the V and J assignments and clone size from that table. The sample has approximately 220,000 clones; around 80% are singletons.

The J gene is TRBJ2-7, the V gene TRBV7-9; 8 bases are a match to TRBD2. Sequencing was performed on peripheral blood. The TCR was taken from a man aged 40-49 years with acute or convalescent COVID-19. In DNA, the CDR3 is TGTGCCAGCAGCTCGGGGGGGCCCTACGAGCAGTACTTC. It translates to CASSSGGPYEQYF.